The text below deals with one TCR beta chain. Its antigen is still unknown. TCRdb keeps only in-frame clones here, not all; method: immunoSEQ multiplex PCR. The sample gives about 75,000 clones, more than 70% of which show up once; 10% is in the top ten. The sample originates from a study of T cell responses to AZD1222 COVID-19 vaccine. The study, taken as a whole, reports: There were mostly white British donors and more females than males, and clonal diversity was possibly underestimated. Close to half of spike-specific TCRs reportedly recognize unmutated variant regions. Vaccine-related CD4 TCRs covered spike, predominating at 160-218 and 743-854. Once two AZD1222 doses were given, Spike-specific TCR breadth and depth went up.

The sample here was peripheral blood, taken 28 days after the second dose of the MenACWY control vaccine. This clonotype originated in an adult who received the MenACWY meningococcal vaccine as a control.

The CDR3 region is CAWSVLGFRQGANYGYTF. CDR3 coding DNA: TGTGCCTGGAGTGTACTGGGTTTCCGACAGGGGGCTAACTATGGCTACACCTTC. This chain connects TRBV30 to TRBJ1-2, with 9 bases matching TRBD1. With 0 bases clipped from V and 0 bases from J, the junction kept 11 bases outside the gene matches. The CDR3 sequence is 18 residues long. Per germline, CDR1 GTSNPN and CDR2 SVGIG (reference sequence).